What follows is one T cell receptor (beta chain) and its context. Its antigen is undetermined. The data were produced by immunoSEQ multiplex PCR, yet TCRdb's version contains in-frame clones alone and is incomplete. The profile covers more than 95,000 clones, with 90% to 95% appearing a single time and roughly 42% taken by the ten largest. This sample stems from a study of T cell responses to AZD1222 COVID-19 vaccine. General study results and limits: Within unmutated variant regions lay the reported targets of nearly half of spike-specific TCRs.

The CDR3 runs 14 residues. The germline CDR1 and CDR2 sequences are SGHTA and FQGTGA. Trimming stripped 3 bases from V and 4 bases from J, with 9 bases between. V usage is TRBV7-3 and J usage is TRBJ2-2; D could derive from TRBD1 or TRBD2 (5 bases each). The specimen comprised peripheral blood, sampled on day 0 of AZD1222 vaccination. The sequence was obtained from an adult in good health. The CDR3 protein is CASSFGGVTGELFF. CDR3 DNA: TGTGCCAGCAGCTTTGGGGGTGTCACCGGGGAGCTGTTTTTT.